This T cell receptor (beta chain) was recovered during a study of molecular identifiers for immune sequencing clone quantification (dated by TCRdb to the late 2010s). About the study as a whole: For a replicate experiment, the RNA from either about 20,000 or 100,000 naive CD8 T cells was divided into five aliquots, and four of those aliquots went on to sequencing. This methods study used CD8 T cells to benchmark TCR RNA copy counting and molecular-identifier clustering-based TCR repertoire sequencing (MIDCIRS).

The method was PCR. Instrument on record: NextSeq 500. Bulk TCR libraries were prepared as previously described, using TCR primers listed in Table S5. The Qiagen AllPrep DNA/RNA kit was used to purify total RNA. Before analysis, reads from multiple sequencing runs of the same library were pooled. As for the authors' bioinformatics: Only reads with exact TCR constant sequence were kept, trimmed to 150 nt, and grouped by their 12-nt molecular barcodes. Reads within each barcode group were sub-clustered using a 15% Levenshtein threshold, and quality-weighted consensus sequences were constructed for each RNA molecule. Non-functional sequences were filtered out, along with any lower-count sequence sitting one edit away from another sequence. Barcode sub-clusters with fewer than 20% of the maximum read count were removed, based on fitting two negative binomial distributions. The public reads were quality trimmed at Q25 with fastp and then assembled into clones with MiXCR by TCRdb, keeping productive beta chains. Duplicate CDR3 protein sequences are folded into a single record with the most common DNA and genes. The authors' filters were not applied to this entry. This sample is represented by 97,000 or so distinct CDR3 sequences; about 35% of them were singletons. Of the sample, roughly 9.3% is held by the ten largest clones.

What the study reported, not specific to this receptor: Identical TCR molecules sharing a barcode could cause highly expanded clone sizes to be underestimated. Naive libraries contained spiked-in Jurkat TCR RNA (approximately nine copies' worth), which is not part of the donor repertoire. Clones above 20 RNA copies held over 97% of molecules in CMV-specific effector cells but under 1% in naive cells. When barcode sub-clustering was not used, chimeric consensus sequences inflated TCR diversity, with chimeras reaching as high as 47%. Spiked-in Jurkat TCR RNA equal to a single cell's worth was reported to be detectable even within one million naive CD8 T cells. Modeling indicated about 3 TCR RNA copies recovered per cell, compared with about 9.7 by digital PCR, which implies a capture efficiency of around 30%.

Libraries of naive CD8 T cells were built from approximately 20,000 to 980,000 sorted cells, with 10%, 30% or 50% of the purified RNA used. On a BD FACSAria II, naive CD8 T cells were FACS-sorted as CD8+CD4-CCR7+CD45RA+ and collected into RLT Plus buffer. More than 8 TCR copies' worth of Jurkat RNA were spiked into about 20,000-1,000,000 naive CD8 T cell samples to test detection sensitivity. CD8 T cells were enriched using RosetteSep CD8+ T Cell Enrichment Cocktail and Ficoll-Paque, and the enriched cells then underwent ACK red cell lysis. This clonotype turned up a few times. Its antigen specificity is not known. The sample holds no much larger clone one base away, and base qualities are not on file. Trimming leaves V shorter by 3 bases and J shorter by 3 bases, with the junction holding 2 bases beyond the gene matches. The CDR3 covers 14 residues, taking in both the cysteine and the phenylalanine. Of the read, only the CDR3 DNA is kept; its 42 bases are in frame from base 1. CDR1 and CDR2 are drawn from the germline V gene: SGHVS, FNYEAQ.

Specimen: naive CD8+ T cells from blood, with Jurkat cell RNA spiked in. The sample's cell subset or site label is to be understood as: FACS-sorted CD8+CD4-CCR7+CD45RA+ naive T cells. The clonotype originates from a human donor in good health. Some libraries in this study had Jurkat cell RNA spiked in. This chain is built from TRBV7-6 and TRBJ2-5; 9 central nucleotides agree with TRBD2. The nucleotide sequence reads as follows: TGTGCCAGCAGCTTTTTAGCGGGAGAAGAGACCCAGTACTTC. It translates as CASSFLAGEETQYF.